One and the same sample provided the 4 T cell receptor beta chains below, sequenced in a study of beta chain features in type 1 diabetes. Reverse transcribing all isolated RNA meant expressed TCRB transcripts were sequenced. Assay: immunoSEQ multiplex PCR; the TCRdb copy retains only in-frame clones and omits some. The data show 300,000 to 350,000 clones, 7% to 9% seen once. Sample: central memory CD4+ T cells from blood. Every receptor here comes from a woman in her late teens or twenties in good health.

The V gene is TRBV9, the J gene TRBJ2-2, with D tentatively TRBD1 (5 bases). The V end lost 4 bases, the J end lost 1 base, and 20 bases lay between the germline ends. CDR3 size: 18 residues. The germline V gene encodes CDR1 SGDLS and CDR2 YYNGEE. In nucleotides, the CDR3 is TGTGCCAGCAGCCCACGCCTGGGGTTCACAGGGAACACCGGGGAGCTGTTTTTT. Translating it yields CASSPRLGFTGNTGELFF.

V and J are TRBV5-4 and TRBJ2-1; D not resolved. Germline loops: CDR1 SGHNT, CDR2 YYREEE (reference sequence). CDR3 size: 11 residues. V was clipped by 2 bases and J by 8 bases, with 5 bases between them. The CDR3 sequence is CASSFLDEQFF. The CDR3 bases are TGTGCCAGCAGCTTTCTCGATGAGCAGTTCTTC.

This clone occurred a few times. The CDR3 region has the DNA TGCAGCGTTGCGGGTAGCGGGGACGAGCAGTACTTC. Its translation: CSVAGSGDEQYF. The chain carries TRBV29-1 and TRBJ2-7, with 8 bases aligning to TRBD2. Germline V gives CDR1 SQVTM, CDR2 ANQGSEA. The V gene end was trimmed by 4 bases and the J gene end by 5 bases; junction bases not matched to a gene: 4. The CDR3 length is 12 residues.

This chain connects TRBV7-8 to TRBJ2-2, with 11 positions matching TRBD2. V lost 5 bases to trimming and J lost 0 bases; unmatched junction nucleotides: 2. The CDR3 sequence is 16 residues long. The germline V gene has CDR1 SGHVS and CDR2 FQNEAQ. The DNA of the CDR3 is TGTGCCAGCAGCAAACTAGCGGGAGCGAACACCGGGGAGCTGTTTTTT. This sequence encodes CASSKLAGANTGELFF.